Each of the 32 T cell receptor beta chains below was sequenced from the same sample in a study of T-cell reconstitution after alpha-beta-depleted transplantation in children (dated by TCRdb to 2016 to 2018). The library was built by means of PCR. TCRdb lists the instrument as Illumina HiSeq 2500. Molecular barcoding was employed in the preparation of TCR libraries, with unique molecular identifiers being used to normalize TCRbeta repertoire quantification. Using fastp trimming at Q25 and MiXCR clonotype assembly, TCRdb reanalyzed the public sequencing data and kept in-frame beta chains. Each entry is one CDR3 protein sequence, shown with its most common DNA and genes. The sample table lists approximately 630,000 distinct CDR3 sequences, 13% of them with a count of one. The top ten clones comprise 0.79% of the sample. The treatment or condition label for this specimen denotes: allogeneic hematopoietic cell transplantation with graft depleted of TCRalphabeta T cells and CD19 B cells.

The material sequenced was PBMCs, taken before TCRalphabeta/CD19-depleted stem cell transplant. Receptors originate from a girl aged 2 to 9 with congenital amegakaryocytic thrombocytopenia, due to receive a stem cell transplant.

This clonotype has a count of ten or more. The chain recombines TRBV5-1 with TRBJ2-3; 9 bases are a match to TRBD1. The V and J ends lost 6 bases and 2 bases, in that order; junction bases with no gene match: 19. The CDR3 has 19 residues. CDR1 is SGHRS, CDR2 YFSETQ, per germline. CDR3: CASTLGQTRDREDTDTQYF. CDR3 DNA: TGCGCCAGCACTTTAGGTCAGACCCGGGACAGGGAAGACACAGATACGCAGTATTTT.

The DNA of the CDR3 is TGTGCCTGGAGTTTTACTCGGACTAGCGGGACAGACAATGAGCAGTTCTTC. Translated: CAWSFTRTSGTDNEQFF. The chain combines TRBV30 with TRBJ2-1; 12 bases match TRBD2. J lost 5 bases, V lost 2 bases, and 10 bases had no gene match. The germline CDR1 and CDR2 sequences are GTSNPN and SVGIG (reference sequence). The CDR3 is 17 residues long.

The genes are TRBV10-3 and TRBJ2-7, with TRBD1 identical over 11 bases. In germline, CDR1 is ENHRY, CDR2 SYGVKD. CDR3 length equals 14 residues. Trimming took 8 bases from V and 5 from J; bases not matched to a gene: 8. The CDR3 region is CAISPGQGAHEQYF. The CDR3 bases are TGTGCCATCTCACCCGGACAGGGGGCCCACGAGCAGTACTTC.

This clonotype showed up many times. The chain couples TRBV7-9 to TRBJ2-1, with 8 bases identical to TRBD2. The CDR3 spans 16 residues. With V trimmed by 6 bases and J by 8 bases, 15 bases remained unmatched. Germline CDR1 and CDR2: SEHNR and FQNEAQ (reference sequence). As DNA, the CDR3 is TGTGCCAGCAGGGACCTATCGGGAGGGGATCTGGATGAGCAGTTCTTC. It is translated as CASRDLSGGDLDEQFF.

This clonotype has a handful of counts. V usage is TRBV11-2 and J usage is TRBJ2-3; 9 bases agree with TRBD2. From germline, CDR1 is SGHAT and CDR2 FQNNGV. CDR3 length: 17 amino acids. The V segment lost 5 bases and the J segment 4 bases; nucleotides outside the gene matches: 13. Written as DNA, the CDR3 is TGTGCCAGCAGCCCGAGAACCGGGACTAGCTCGGCAGATACGCAGTATTTT. Its protein product is CASSPRTGTSSADTQYF.

The chain joins TRBV27 to TRBJ2-1; TRBD2 matches at 10 bases. V lost 2 bases to trimming and J lost 8 bases; unmatched junction nucleotides: 6. Germline V gene data show CDR1 as MNHEY and CDR2 as SMNVEV (reference sequence). This CDR3 is 15 amino acids long. CDR3 coding DNA: TGTGCCAGCAGTTTACTCGCTAGCGGGAGTCATGAGCAGTTCTTC. Protein sequence: CASSLLASGSHEQFF.

A remark on this clonotype: At one end, the junction sequence differs from germline, possibly due to a read error. The chain combines TRBV2 with TRBJ2-3; 9 nucleotides line up with TRBD2. Germline-derived CDR1 and CDR2 are SNHLY and FYNNEI. This CDR3 has 16 residues. The CDR3 DNA is TGTGCCAGCGGTGACCGAGGCGGGAGGGGCACAGATACGCAGTATTTT. This encodes CASGDRGGRGTDTQYF.

This clonotype occurred many times. The chain has TRBV6-1 and TRBJ1-6, with 8 bases aligning to TRBD1. Germline CDR1 reads MNHNS; CDR2 reads SASEGT. V gave up 6 bases and J gave up 7 bases; unmatched junction bases: 8. This CDR3 contains 15 residues. The CDR3 region has the DNA TGTGCCAGCAGCGACTGGACAGGGTTGAATTCACCCCTCCACTTT. This gives the protein CASSDWTGLNSPLHF.

The chain carries TRBV19 and TRBJ1-1, with TRBD1 matching over 7 bases. Germline assignment: CDR1 LNHDA and CDR2 SQIVND (reference sequence). After removal of 5 bases from V and 3 bases from J, the junction contained 12 bases not matched to a gene. The CDR3 length is 16 residues. The CDR3 DNA follows: TGTGCCAGTAGTGACCCCGAGACAGGGCTGTACACTGAAGCTTTCTTT. Protein: CASSDPETGLYTEAFF.

At least ten counts were recorded for this clonotype. This chain's CDR3 is CSARSPGEKLFF. The CDR3 nucleotides are TGCAGTGCTAGGTCTCCCGGGGAAAAACTGTTTTTT. The J gene is TRBJ1-4, the V gene TRBV20-1; D not certain. Germline CDR1 reads DFQATT; CDR2 reads SNEGSKA (reference sequence). The length of the CDR3 is 12 residues. V dropped 3 bases and J dropped 8 bases, with 10 bases sitting between them.

This clonotype has a count of ten or more. This rearrangement joins TRBV5-1 to TRBJ2-7; D ambiguous. The CDR3 is 13 residues long. V was shortened by 0 bases and J by 7 bases, with 11 bases between the two germline ends. CDR1 and CDR2 (germline): SGHRS, YFSETQ. CDR3 DNA sequence: TGCGCCAGCAGCTTGGGTACAGAGAGAGAGCAGTACTTC. Translated, it gives CASSLGTEREQYF.

The chain is built from TRBV14 and TRBJ2-1; TRBD1 agrees at 9 bases. This CDR3 has 15 residues. CDR1 and CDR2 (germline): SGHDN, FVKESK. Trimming took 6 bases from V and 3 from J; bases not matched to a gene: 6. The CDR3 region is CASRAGTGFYNEQFF. The CDR3 coding sequence is TGTGCCAGCAGGGCCGGGACAGGGTTCTACAATGAGCAGTTCTTC.

This clonotype was seen repeatedly, ten times or more. The rearrangement joins TRBV5-1 to TRBJ1-1; tentatively, D is TRBD1 (6 bases). V gave up 5 bases and J gave up 5 bases, with 16 bases separating them. Germline V gene lookup returns CDR1 SGHRS and CDR2 YFSETQ. CDR3 length: 14 amino acids. Here the CDR3 reads CASRRQDMRTEAFF. The CDR3, as DNA: TGCGCCAGCAGGCGACAGGACATGAGGACTGAAGCTTTCTTT. Supplemented by reference TRBV5-1 and TRBJ1-1, the full variable domain reads KAGVTQTPRYLIKTRGQQVTLSCSPISGHRSVSWYQQTPGQGLQFLFEYFSETQRNKGNFPGRFSGRQFSNSRSEMNVSTLELGDSALYLCASRRQDMRTEAFFGQGTRLTVV.

This clonotype was detected only a few times. This sequence joins TRBV28 and TRBJ1-4; D remains ambiguous. Germline CDR1 is MDHEN and CDR2 is SYDVKM. The CDR3 spans 16 residues. Trimming left V 3 bases short and J 2 bases short, with 13 bases between. Written as DNA, the CDR3 is TGTGCCAGCAGTTTTCAAGGTCTTGGTACTAATGAAAAACTGTTTTTT. Translated: CASSFQGLGTNEKLFF. Full variable domain (outside the CDR3, taken from reference TRBV28 and TRBJ1-4): DVKVTQSSRYLVKRTGEKVFLECVQDMDHENMFWYRQDPGLGLRLIYFSYDVKMKEKGDIPEGYSVSREKKERFSLILESASTNQTSMYLCASSFQGLGTNEKLFFGSGTQLSVL.

This chain links TRBV5-1 with TRBJ1-2, with a tentative D call TRBD1 (6 bases). The CDR3 extends over 18 amino acids. Germline V gene sequence: CDR1 SGHRS, CDR2 YFSETQ. The V gene lost 4 bases and the J gene lost 6 bases, with 28 bases spanning the gap. The CDR3 is CASSGKRTVLDLSHGYTF. CDR3 DNA: TGCGCCAGCAGCGGGAAGAGGACAGTTTTAGATCTTAGTCATGGCTACACCTTC.

The V and J genes are TRBV7-6 and TRBJ2-1; 12 bases fit TRBD2. J was trimmed by 2 bases and V by 4 bases; bases with no gene match: 12. Germline values: CDR1 SGHVS, CDR2 FNYEAQ. There are 19 residues in the CDR3. CDR3 in DNA: TGTGCCAGCAGCTCCATAGGGCTAGCGGGAGGGCTTGCCTACAATGAGCAGTTCTTC. The encoded protein is CASSSIGLAGGLAYNEQFF.

In its sample, this clonotype was seen many times. The chain joins TRBV7-9 to TRBJ2-5, with D possibly matching TRBD2 (6 bases). The CDR3 extends over 15 amino acids. The V end lost 1 base, the J end lost 2 bases, and 11 bases lay between the germline ends. CDR1 and CDR2 from the germline V gene are SEHNR and FQNEAQ (reference sequence). In nucleotides, the CDR3 is TGTGCCAGCAGCTTAGGCGGGAACGAGCAAGAGACCCAGTACTTC. It codes for CASSLGGNEQETQYF.

A few counts support this clonotype. V usage is TRBV2 and J usage is TRBJ2-7, with D hard to call. V was shortened by 8 bases and J by 4 bases, with 18 bases between the two germline ends. Germline lookup yields CDR1 SNHLY and CDR2 FYNNEI. This CDR3 is 14 amino acids long. CDR3 coding DNA: TGTGCCAGCGTCGTTGGTAAACCGCCTTACGAGCAGTACTTC. Translating gives CASVVGKPPYEQYF.

In its sample, this clonotype was seen many times. The rearrangement links TRBV6-1 to TRBJ2-3; TRBD1 matches 7 bases. Trimming cost V 9 bases and J 1 base; bases outside gene matches: 10. Per the germline V gene, CDR1 is MNHNS and CDR2 is SASEGT. This CDR3 contains 15 residues. Here the CDR3 reads CASALRTGRTDTQYF. Written as DNA, the CDR3 is TGTGCCAGTGCCCTACGGACAGGTCGCACAGATACGCAGTATTTT.

This clonotype showed up many times. Sequence at one end of the junction differs from germline and may be a read error. The chain uses TRBV10-3 and TRBJ2-3; 8 bases agree with TRBD1. The CDR3 length is 14 residues. Germline V CDR1 and CDR2: ENHRY, SYGVKD. CDR3 residues: CAISGAGGTDTQYF. In DNA form, the CDR3 reads TGTGCCATCAGTGGAGCAGGGGGCACGGATACGCAGTATTTT.

This clonotype was detected a few times. CDR3 region: CSAPAGGSTYEQYF. As DNA, the CDR3 is TGCAGTGCTCCGGCTGGCGGGAGTACGTACGAGCAGTACTTC. The chain carries TRBV20-1 and TRBJ2-7, with 7 bases matching TRBD2. CDR3 length: 14 residues. Germline lookup yields CDR1 DFQATT and CDR2 SNEGSKA (reference sequence). V shed 5 bases and J 4 bases; nucleotides not matched to a gene: 11.

For this clonotype: A clone one base away is much larger, so this may be a read error. The chain links TRBV29-1 to TRBJ2-7; D gene uncertain. The V end lost 8 bases, the J end lost 0 bases, and 11 bases lay between the germline ends. Germline CDR1 SQVTM, CDR2 ANQGSEA. This CDR3 comprises 12 residues. The CDR3 coding sequence is TGCAGCCTTGTTGGCGGCTCCTACGAGCAGTACTTC. Amino acid sequence: CSLVGGSYEQYF.

In its sample, this clonotype was seen many times. This chain uses TRBV7-2 with TRBJ2-1, with TRBD2 matching over 10 bases. The CDR3 contains 16 residues. The V gene end was trimmed by 5 bases and the J gene end by 1 base; junction bases not matched to a gene: 5. Germline values: CDR1 SGHTA, CDR2 FQGNSA. CDR3 amino acids: CASSLLAGVSYNEQFF. CDR3 DNA: TGTGCCAGCAGCCTCCTAGCGGGAGTATCCTACAATGAGCAGTTCTTC.

This chain joins TRBV20-1 and TRBJ2-1; D is perhaps TRBD2 (6 bases). Germline CDR1 is DFQATT and CDR2 is SNEGSKA (reference sequence). CDR3 length: 17 residues. V lost 0 bases, J lost 4 bases, and 19 bases lay in between. CDR3 DNA sequence: TGCAGTGCTAGAGATCTCCTGTGGGCGGGAACGTACAATGAGCAGTTCTTC. Its translation: CSARDLLWAGTYNEQFF.

The chain is built from TRBV7-8 and TRBJ1-6, with D possibly being TRBD1 (5 bases). V shed 2 bases and J shed 8 bases, with 13 bases lying between them. CDR3 length: 15 residues. Looked up from germline, CDR1 is SGHVS and CDR2 is FQNEAQ. CDR3 DNA sequence: TGTGCCAGCAGCTTATGGAGCCAGGGACATTCACCCCTCCACTTT. Amino acids: CASSLWSQGHSPLHF.

Note on this clonotype: Without the conserved terminal phenylalanine or tryptophan, this CDR3 likely stems from a read error. The V and J genes are TRBV28 and TRBJ2-5; 7 nucleotides line up with TRBD2. Germline V gene lookup returns CDR1 MDHEN and CDR2 SYDVKM. The CDR3 runs to 12 residues. V lost 6 bases to trimming and J lost 5 bases; unmatched junction nucleotides: 3. The CDR3 region is CASSAGGETQYI. CDR3 nucleotides: TGTGCCAGCAGCGCCGGGGGGGAGACCCAGTACATC.

This clonotype has a count of ten or more. The rearrangement links TRBV7-3 to TRBJ2-1; D gene uncertain. The CDR3 has 14 residues. Trimming took 8 bases from V and 4 from J, leaving 15 bases between them. Per the germline V gene, CDR1 is SGHTA and CDR2 is FQGTGA. CDR3 region: CASGIVTQYNEQFF. CDR3 in DNA: TGTGCCAGCGGAATAGTAACCCAGTACAATGAGCAGTTCTTC.

The genes are TRBV29-1 and TRBJ2-3; the match to TRBD2 covers 10 bases. From germline, CDR1 is SQVTM and CDR2 ANQGSEA. V shed 6 bases, J shed 2 bases, and the junction held 2 bases outside the gene matches. This CDR3 has 13 residues. The chain's CDR3 is CSVLAGATDTQYF. The CDR3 DNA reads as TGCAGCGTCCTAGCGGGAGCCACAGATACGCAGTATTTT.

This rearrangement joins TRBV20-1 to TRBJ2-1; 16 nucleotides line up with TRBD2. Germline CDR1 reads DFQATT; CDR2 reads SNEGSKA (reference sequence). This CDR3 has 15 amino acids. V trimming: 5 bases; J trimming: 12 bases; junction bases outside the gene matches: 10. The CDR3 DNA reads TGCAGTGCTGCAAAAGGGACTAGCGGGAGGGCCAGGCAGTTCTTC. It is translated as CSAAKGTSGRARQFF.

This clonotype was seen many times. The chain has TRBV19 and TRBJ1-5; D might be TRBD1 (5 bases). In germline, CDR1 is LNHDA, CDR2 SQIVND (reference sequence). The V gene lost 5 bases and the J gene lost 9 bases, with 17 bases spanning the gap. The CDR3 contains 14 residues. This CDR3 is CASSWGTTASPQHF. The CDR3 region has the DNA TGTGCCAGTAGTTGGGGGACCACCGCGTCGCCCCAGCATTTT.

The rearrangement links TRBV20-1 to TRBJ2-1, with a weak D call TRBD2 (5 bases). Germline V lookup: CDR1 DFQATT, CDR2 SNEGSKA (reference sequence). Deletions cut 5 bases from V and 1 base from J, with 15 bases between. The CDR3 extends over 15 amino acids. In DNA, the CDR3 is TGCAGTGCTCCGCAGCGGTCTATATCCTACAATGAGCAGTTCTTC. It codes for CSAPQRSISYNEQFF.

This chain links TRBV12-3 or TRBV12-4 with TRBJ2-1; 13 nucleotides match TRBD2. The V segment lost 6 bases and the J segment 12 bases; nucleotides outside the gene matches: 8. This CDR3 region has 14 residues. The DNA of the CDR3 is TGTGCCAGCAGCATCGGACTAGCGGGAGTTGCGCAGTTCTTC. Encoded protein: CASSIGLAGVAQFF.